Below are 29 T cell receptor beta chains sequenced from a single sample in a study of beta chain features in type 1 diabetes. Sequencing targeted expressed TCRB transcripts, as all isolated RNA had been reverse transcribed. The assay was immunoSEQ multiplex PCR, and TCRdb's table has in-frame clones only and misses some. The data show 900,000 or so clones, 15% to 20% seen once. Sequencing used naive CD4+ T cells from blood. The origin of the receptors is a woman under 30 in good health.

This chain joins TRBV29-1 and TRBJ1-1, with a weak D call TRBD1 (6 bases). Germline CDR1 SQVTM, CDR2 ANQGSEA. The CDR3 runs 13 residues. Trimming left V 6 bases short and J 0 bases short, with 11 bases between. DNA of the CDR3: TGCAGCGTCATACGGACAGTGAACACTGAAGCTTTCTTT. It codes for CSVIRTVNTEAFF.

The chain carries TRBV6-6 and TRBJ1-2, with 9 positions matching TRBD1. The CDR3 loop spans 15 amino acids. V trimming: 7 bases; J trimming: 5 bases; junction bases outside the gene matches: 11. CDR1 MNHNY and CDR2 SVGAGI come from the germline V gene (reference sequence). CDR3 in amino acids: CASTEGDRVSYGYTF. CDR3 in DNA: TGTGCCAGCACGGAGGGGGACAGGGTTTCATATGGCTACACCTTC.

This rearrangement joins TRBV28 to TRBJ2-1; D is perhaps TRBD1 (6 bases). V lost 10 bases, J lost 7 bases, and 17 bases lay in between. Per the germline V gene, CDR1 is MDHEN and CDR2 is SYDVKM. This CDR3 has 13 residues. CDR3 amino acids: CATLLQGFNEQFF. The CDR3 bases are TGTGCCACCCTATTACAGGGTTTTAATGAGCAGTTCTTC.

This clone was seen a handful of times. This sequence joins TRBV6-1 and TRBJ2-2; the D gene is possibly TRBD1 (6 bases). Germline V gene data show CDR1 as MNHNS and CDR2 as SASEGT. The CDR3 has 16 amino acids. The V end lost 6 bases, the J end lost 4 bases, and 18 bases lay between the germline ends. The CDR3 nucleotides read TGTGCCAGCAGCGAAAACAGGGTGTCGGCCACCGGGGAGCTGTTTTTT. Translated, it gives CASSENRVSATGELFF.

The chain employs TRBV5-4 and TRBJ2-7; 11 positions agree with TRBD2. CDR3 size: 14 residues. The J segment lost 2 bases and the V segment lost 4 bases, leaving 2 bases of the junction unmatched. Germline-derived CDR1 and CDR2 are SGHNT and YYREEE (reference sequence). The CDR3 sequence: CASSISGRAYEQYF. CDR3 in DNA: TGTGCCAGCAGCATTAGCGGGAGGGCCTACGAGCAGTACTTC.

V is TRBV10-2 and J is TRBJ2-5; 7 bases are a match to TRBD2. The DNA end favors TRBJ2-7, so the J call may be wrong. In germline, CDR1 is WSHSY, CDR2 SAAADI. This CDR3 is built from 14 residues. CDR3 sequence: CASAVGGSSYEQYF. The CDR3 DNA reads TGCGCCAGCGCCGTGGGAGGGAGCTCCTACGAGCAGTACTTC.

This chain uses TRBV27 with TRBJ2-5; 13 bases are shared with TRBD2. Germline-derived CDR1 and CDR2 are MNHEY and SMNVEV (reference sequence). V trimming: 6 bases; J trimming: 5 bases; junction bases outside the gene matches: 3. CDR3 length: 14 residues. The CDR3 protein is CASRGTSGTETQYF. The CDR3 DNA is TGTGCCAGCAGAGGGACTAGCGGGACGGAGACCCAGTACTTC.

This clone was seen more than once but under ten times. CDR3 amino acids: CASSPDIAQPQHF. The CDR3 DNA sequence: TGTGCCAGCTCACCGGACATAGCTCAGCCCCAGCATTTT. The rearrangement uses TRBV18 and TRBJ1-5; possible D gene TRBD1, 5 bases. CDR1 is KGHSH and CDR2 is LQKENI in the germline V gene. Trimming stripped 3 bases from V and 6 bases from J, with 9 bases between. The CDR3 is 13 residues long.

This clone has a handful of counts. This chain joins TRBV19 and TRBJ2-1; D ambiguous. Trimming took 4 bases from V and 9 from J, leaving 10 bases between them. In germline, CDR1 is LNHDA, CDR2 SQIVND (reference sequence). CDR3 size: 12 residues. The CDR3: CASSKLGFEQFF. Here the CDR3 DNA reads TGTGCCAGTAGTAAGCTAGGTTTTGAGCAGTTCTTC.

This clone was counted between two and nine times. This rearrangement joins TRBV14 to TRBJ2-7; TRBD2 aligns across 9 bases. The germline V gene has CDR1 SGHDN and CDR2 FVKESK. V lost 3 bases, J lost 5 bases, and 14 bases stayed unmatched. The CDR3 is made up of 17 amino acids. As DNA, the CDR3 is TGTGCCAGCAGCCAGCTCCGTAGCGGGAGCCTTATGGACGAGCAGTACTTC. Translating it yields CASSQLRSGSLMDEQYF.

The chain combines TRBV4-3 with TRBJ1-1, with D possibly being TRBD1 (5 bases). Trimming took 0 bases from V and 9 from J, leaving 17 bases between them. Looked up from germline, CDR1 is LGHNA and CDR2 is YSLEER. The CDR3 extends over 15 amino acids. CDR3 loop: CASSQDPMWGGKAFF. Here the CDR3 DNA reads TGCGCCAGCAGCCAAGATCCAATGTGGGGGGGAAAAGCTTTCTTT.

This rearrangement joins TRBV10-3 to TRBJ2-7, with a weak D call TRBD2 (5 bases). The germline CDR1 and CDR2 sequences are ENHRY and SYGVKD. This CDR3 region has 13 residues. V gave up 5 bases and J gave up 0 bases, with 8 bases separating them. CDR3 nucleotides: TGTGCCATCAGTAGAAGCGGCTCCTACGAGCAGTACTTC. Translation gives CAISRSGSYEQYF.

The chain couples TRBV28 to TRBJ2-1; D is tentatively TRBD1 or TRBD2 (5 bases each). The ends were cut back, 3 bases at V and 0 bases at J, with 12 bases in the middle. The germline V gene encodes CDR1 MDHEN and CDR2 SYDVKM. The CDR3 runs 16 residues. For the CDR3, the DNA is TGTGCCAGCAGTTTTTCGGGACGTAGCTCCTACAATGAGCAGTTCTTC. Amino acid sequence: CASSFSGRSSYNEQFF.

The V gene is TRBV25-1, the J gene TRBJ2-7; 8 nucleotides agree with TRBD1. J was trimmed by 5 bases and V by 0 bases; bases with no gene match: 3. Germline V lookup: CDR1 MGHDK, CDR2 SYGVNS. The CDR3 is 14 residues long. The CDR3 bases are TGTGCCAGCAGTGAATACCAGGGGGCTGACGAGCAGTACTTC. It codes for CASSEYQGADEQYF.

Here the CDR3 DNA reads TGTGCCAGCAGCATATTTAGCGGGACCTACGAGCAGTACTTC. This translates into CASSIFSGTYEQYF. This chain joins TRBV7-9 and TRBJ2-7; the match to TRBD2 covers 8 bases. Germline loops: CDR1 SEHNR, CDR2 FQNEAQ (reference sequence). Trimming removed 5 bases from V and 2 bases from J; junction bases left unmatched: 5. The CDR3 has 14 residues.

The chain couples TRBV29-1 to TRBJ2-7, with no clear D. Deletions cut 2 bases from V and 2 bases from J, with 10 bases between. This CDR3 is built from 13 residues. The germline V gene encodes CDR1 SQVTM and CDR2 ANQGSEA. The CDR3, as DNA: TGCAGCGTTGAACCCATAGGTCCCTACGAGCAGTACTTC. Translation: CSVEPIGPYEQYF.

V is TRBV7-9 and J is TRBJ2-7; D gene ambiguous. V lost 1 base to trimming and J lost 9 bases, with 10 bases between them. The CDR3 spans 12 residues. Germline CDR1 and CDR2: SEHNR and FQNEAQ (reference sequence). The CDR3 reads CASSLGVGGQYF. The DNA for the CDR3 is TGTGCCAGCAGCTTAGGTGTTGGCGGGCAGTACTTC.

CDR3 sequence (DNA): TGTGCCAGCAGCCGTGGAGCAAGCTTATTGGATACGCAGTATTTT. Translated: CASSRGASLLDTQYF. V is TRBV7-9 and J is TRBJ2-3; the D is unclear. Per germline, CDR1 SEHNR and CDR2 FQNEAQ (reference sequence). CDR3 length equals 15 residues. V was shortened by 5 bases and J by 6 bases, with 18 bases between the two germline ends.

Regarding this clone: An end of the junction does not agree with germline; a read error may underlie this. This chain uses TRBV3-1 (or the pseudogene TRBV3-2) with TRBJ2-7; D gene ambiguous. CDR3 length: 9 amino acids. The germline gives CDR1 LGHDT, CDR2 YNNKEL (reference sequence). CDR3 nucleotides: TGTGCCAGCAGCCATTGGATGTCCTTC. This translates into CASSHWMSF.

The CDR3, as DNA: TGTGCCAGCAAAAGTGGTGCTGGGGCCAACGTCCTGACTTTC. Its translation is CASKSGAGANVLTF. J is TRBJ2-6 and V is TRBV2; D is ambiguous. Per germline, CDR1 SNHLY and CDR2 FYNNEI. Trimming stripped 7 bases from V and 2 bases from J, with 9 bases between. The CDR3 is made up of 14 amino acids.

The chain carries TRBV7-2 and TRBJ1-1; 8 nucleotides agree with TRBD1. The junction had 3 bases not matched to a gene; V was cut back by 3 bases and J by 0 bases. The CDR3 has 15 amino acids. CDR1 is SGHTA and CDR2 is FQGNSA in the germline V gene. The CDR3 protein is CASSFSGGLNTEAFF. CDR3 sequence (DNA): TGTGCCAGCAGCTTTTCAGGGGGCCTGAACACTGAAGCTTTCTTT.

The chain links TRBV25-1 to TRBJ2-5, with TRBD2 identical over 7 bases. V lost 11 bases, J lost 0 bases, and 12 bases stayed unmatched. The CDR3 consists of 15 residues. Per germline, CDR1 MGHDK and CDR2 SYGVNS. DNA for the CDR3: TGTGCCTGCCAAGAGGCTAGCGGACACCAAGAGACCCAGTACTTC. Protein product: CACQEASGHQETQYF.

This sequence joins TRBV9 and TRBJ2-1, with 11 bases aligning to TRBD2. Unmatched junction bases numbered 13, after V lost 5 bases and J lost 12 bases. CDR3 length equals 15 residues. Germline assignment: CDR1 SGDLS and CDR2 YYNGEE. The CDR3: CASSLAGGSSWGQFF. The CDR3 region has the DNA TGTGCCAGCAGTTTAGCGGGAGGGTCCTCATGGGGGCAGTTCTTC.

The chain carries TRBV28 and TRBJ1-2; D remains ambiguous. Germline CDR1 MDHEN, CDR2 SYDVKM. Trimming removed 4 bases at V and 2 bases at J, with 17 bases between. The CDR3 sequence is 16 residues long. The CDR3 loop is CASSSPGVAGNYGYTF. In DNA, the CDR3 is TGTGCCAGCAGTTCCCCGGGAGTTGCGGGGAACTATGGCTACACCTTC.

This clone was picked up one time. This chain uses TRBV6-5 with TRBJ2-3; 8 nucleotides align to TRBD2. Germline loops: CDR1 MNHEY, CDR2 SVGAGI. The CDR3 runs 14 residues. J lost 6 bases, V lost 4 bases, and 6 bases had no gene match. The CDR3 region is CASSSGGGSDTQYF. The CDR3, as DNA: TGTGCCAGCAGTTCCGGGGGGGGATCGGATACGCAGTATTTT.

The chain couples TRBV2 to TRBJ2-5, with no clear D. Per germline, CDR1 SNHLY and CDR2 FYNNEI. This CDR3 contains 13 residues. V gave up 3 bases and J gave up 5 bases, with 10 bases separating them. The CDR3 coding sequence is TGTGCCAGCAGTGATACCAATAGGGAGACCCAGTACTTC. Translation gives CASSDTNRETQYF.

V and J are TRBV18 and TRBJ1-4, with TRBD1 matching 7 bases. Germline V CDR1 and CDR2: KGHSH, LQKENI. This CDR3 spans 14 amino acids. J was trimmed by 1 base and V by 4 bases; bases with no gene match: 0. CDR3 DNA: TGTGCCAGCTCACGGACAGGAACTAATGAAAAACTGTTTTTT. Translation: CASSRTGTNEKLFF.

The rearrangement links TRBV28 to TRBJ2-3; D possibly corresponds to TRBD1 (5 bases). The CDR3 has 15 amino acids. Germline CDR1 MDHEN, CDR2 SYDVKM. V dropped 5 bases and J dropped 3 bases, with 15 bases sitting between them. CDR3 nucleotide sequence: TGTGCCAGCAGTACCCTGGGGCTCGGGACAGATACGCAGTATTTT. Translation gives CASSTLGLGTDTQYF.

This chain uses TRBV28 with TRBJ2-7; D might be TRBD2 (6 bases). The V end was cut by 6 bases, the J end by 3 bases, with 24 bases between. This CDR3 region has 17 residues. CDR1 is MDHEN and CDR2 is SYDVKM in the germline V gene. CDR3 nucleotides: TGTGCCAGCAGAGATCCGGGACTTCAATTTCGGGGCTACGAGCAGTACTTC. Translated, it gives CASRDPGLQFRGYEQYF.